The rows below give T cell receptor beta chains drawn from one sample of a study of shared clonotypes between healthy human individuals. Clones were read by immunoSEQ multiplex PCR, and TCRdb kept only the in-frame ones, dropping some. The data hold fewer than 600,000 clones, with around 79% observed a single time. The sequencing sample was made of PBMCs. Receptors originate from a woman in her thirties or forties in good health. Some clones in this sample may be carry-over from other donors' samples. Both conserved end residues are trimmed from each CDR3. Fields, in order: J gene, V gene, clone size, CDR3 protein. Clone size, where shown, is once, few, many, or a class for clones that have expanded.

>TRBJ2-2|TRBV14|NA
ASSRAGSTGELF
>TRBJ1-1|TRBV2|NA
ASSVRGLGTEAF
>TRBJ2-1|TRBV6-4|few
ASSYQGGEYNEQF
>TRBJ2-2|TRBV28|NA
ASSRGLAANTGELF
>TRBJ2-1|TRBV18|NA
ASSPGTAYNEQF
>TRBJ2-5|TRBV7-9|NA
ASSWGAQETQY
>TRBJ2-1|TRBV15|NA
ATSRRFGGTGSGEQF
>TRBJ1-4|TRBV11-2|NA
ASSFWTPLGEKLF
>TRBJ2-3|TRBV30|NA
AWGPGRSTDTQY
>TRBJ2-7|TRBV15|many
ATSRGLYTSAFAEQY
>TRBJ1-2|TRBV7-9|NA
ASSRDGGQVFNYGYT
>TRBJ2-3|TRBV11-3|NA
ASSLTRSTDTQY
>TRBJ1-4|TRBV5-1|NA
ASSLAGGGNEKLF
>TRBJ1-2|TRBV28|few
ASSPGRALNYGYT
>TRBJ2-1|TRBV20-1|NA
SARWANEQF
>TRBJ2-5|TRBV4-1|NA
ASSQGLAGEETQY
>TRBJ1-1|TRBV5-6|few
ASSGQGDTEAF